A selection of T cell receptor beta chains follows, all from one sample in a study of cytomegalovirus exposure and HLA in healthy donors. Here immunoSEQ multiplex PCR was the method, and the copy in TCRdb shows in-frame clones only, minus some. The sample lists 200,000 to 250,000 clones, around four fifths occurring once. The specimen sequenced was PBMCs. Source of these receptors: a middle-aged woman in good health and CMV-seronegative. Each CDR3 is given with its conserved first and last residue. A D gene is named only where the DNA matches it firmly. A clone size is listed for some rows: how often the clone was seen (once, few, many), or a class if it is expanded.

cdr3_nt: TGTGCCAGCTCACCAGAGGGGGCGGACACTGAAGCTTTCTTT
cdr3_aa: CASSPEGADTEAFF
j_call: TRBJ1-1
d_call: TRBD1
v_call: TRBV18
clone_size: -

cdr3_nt: TGTGCCAGCAGTGGGGGCAGGAATAATTCACCCCTCCACTTT
cdr3_aa: CASSGGRNNSPLHF
j_call: TRBJ1-6
d_call: -
v_call: TRBV2
clone_size: -

cdr3_nt: TGCAGGGTGGACTACCAAGAGACCCAGTACTTC
cdr3_aa: CRVDYQETQYF
j_call: TRBJ2-5
d_call: -
v_call: TRBV20-1
clone_size: -

cdr3_nt: TGTGCCAGCAGCTTAGGGGGACAGGGGTATAATTCACCCCTCCACTTT
cdr3_aa: CASSLGGQGYNSPLHF
j_call: TRBJ1-6
d_call: TRBD1
v_call: TRBV13
clone_size: -

cdr3_nt: TGTGCCAGCAGGGACATCTTAACGACCTCCTACGAGCAGTACTTC
cdr3_aa: CASRDILTTSYEQYF
j_call: TRBJ2-7
d_call: -
v_call: TRBV7-8
clone_size: -

cdr3_nt: TGTGCCAGCAGTCCTGGCAGGGGTACCTACGAGCAGTACTTC
cdr3_aa: CASSPGRGTYEQYF
j_call: TRBJ2-7
d_call: -
v_call: TRBV6-6
clone_size: -

cdr3_nt: TGTGCCAGCAAGTCGGGGCGGGGGGCCCAAGAGACCCAGTACTTC
cdr3_aa: CASKSGRGAQETQYF
j_call: TRBJ2-5
d_call: TRBD2
v_call: TRBV2
clone_size: -

cdr3_nt: TGTGCCGGGACCGACAGGGACGACTATGGCTACACCTTC
cdr3_aa: CAGTDRDDYGYTF
j_call: TRBJ1-2
d_call: TRBD1
v_call: TRBV30
clone_size: -

cdr3_nt: TGTGCCAGCAGTGAAGCTCTAGCGACAGGGGATGGCTACACCTTC
cdr3_aa: CASSEALATGDGYTF
j_call: TRBJ1-2
d_call: TRBD1
v_call: TRBV6-1
clone_size: few

cdr3_nt: TGTGCCAGCAGCCCGGGACAGGGGAACACTGAAGCTTTCTTT
cdr3_aa: CASSPGQGNTEAFF
j_call: TRBJ1-1
d_call: TRBD1
v_call: TRBV6-5
clone_size: few